The following is a T cell receptor beta chain sequence with its context. Antigen unknown. TCRdb's table, derived via immunoSEQ multiplex PCR, lists solely in-frame clones and lacks some. The sample has about 68,000 clones, 65% to 90% seen once. The data originate from a study of OX40 agonist ivuxolimab in advanced cancers. Findings and limits, study-wide: Expanded clones tended on average to be more numerous among CD8+ T cells than CD4+. The study found among the lowest clonal expansion in partial responders at 0.1-3.0 mg/kg. At 0.1 to 3.0 mg/kg and by week 6, clonal expansion occurred in CD4+ and CD8+ blood T cells.

The CDR3 is 14 residues long. V lost 4 bases and J lost 4; bases outside the gene matches: 4. In germline, CDR1 is MNHEY, CDR2 SVGAGI. The chain carries TRBV6-5 and TRBJ2-3, with 8 bases lining up with TRBD1. The receptor was derived from an adult with an advanced solid tumor such as melanoma, head and neck, liver or kidney cancer. This specimen was CD4+ or CD8+ T cells sorted from blood, taken in a trial of the OX40 agonist ivuxolimab. This CDR3 is CASSSRTGPDTQYF. CDR3 sequence (DNA): TGTGCCAGCAGTTCCAGGACAGGGCCAGATACGCAGTATTTT.